The entry that follows covers one T cell receptor (beta chain) sequence. The sample comes from a study of shared clonotypes between healthy human individuals. None of the donors, who were healthy HIV-negative adults, had recently had acute infections or vaccinations. The germline CDR1 and CDR2 sequences are MNHNS and SASEGT. This CDR3 region has 16 residues. V lost 3 bases, J lost 0 bases, and 4 bases stayed unmatched. Sequenced by immunoSEQ multiplex PCR; TCRdb stores in-frame clones only, minus some. The top ten clones hold about 0.36% of a sample with 2 million to 2.5 million clones, 85% to 95% of them seen once.

The chain combines TRBV6-1 with TRBJ1-2, with 10 bases matching TRBD1. The sample taken for sequencing was naive CD4+ T cells from PBMCs. Subset: CD45RA+ positively selected. The sequence was obtained from a man in his late teens or twenties in good health. Some clones in this sample may be carry-over from other donors' samples. CDR3 coding DNA: TGTGCCAGCAGTGAGGGACAGGGGTTAGCTAACTATGGCTACACCTTC. It is translated as CASSEGQGLANYGYTF.